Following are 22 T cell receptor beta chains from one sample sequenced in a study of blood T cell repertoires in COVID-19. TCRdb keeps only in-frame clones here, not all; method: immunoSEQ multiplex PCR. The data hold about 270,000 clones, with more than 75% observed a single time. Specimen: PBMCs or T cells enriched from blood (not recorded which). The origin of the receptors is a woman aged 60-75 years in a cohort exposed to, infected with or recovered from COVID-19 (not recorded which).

The DNA for the CDR3 is TGTGCCAGCTCACCAGGTACTAGCGTTGCCTACGAGCAGTACTTC. Translation: CASSPGTSVAYEQYF. This chain joins TRBV18 and TRBJ2-7; 7 bases are shared with TRBD2. The germline V gene has CDR1 KGHSH and CDR2 LQKENI. This CDR3 spans 15 amino acids. The V segment lost 2 bases and the J segment 2 bases; nucleotides outside the gene matches: 6. Full variable domain (missing parts from reference TRBV18 and TRBJ2-7): NAGVMQNPRHLVRRRGQEARLRCSPMKGHSHVYWYRQLPEEGLKFMVYLQKENIIDESGMPKERFSAEFPKEGPSILRIQQVVRGDSAAYFCASSPGTSVAYEQYFGPGTRLTVT.

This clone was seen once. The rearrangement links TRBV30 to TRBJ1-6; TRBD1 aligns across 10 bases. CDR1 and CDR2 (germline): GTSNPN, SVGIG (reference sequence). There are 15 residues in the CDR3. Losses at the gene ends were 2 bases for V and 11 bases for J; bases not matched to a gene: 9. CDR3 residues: CAWSFRGTGAPPLHF. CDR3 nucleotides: TGTGCCTGGAGTTTTCGCGGGACAGGGGCCCCACCCCTCCACTTT.

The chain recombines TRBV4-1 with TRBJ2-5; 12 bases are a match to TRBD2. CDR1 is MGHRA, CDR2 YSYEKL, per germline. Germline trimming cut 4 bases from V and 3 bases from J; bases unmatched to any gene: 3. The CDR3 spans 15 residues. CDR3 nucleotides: TGCGCCAGCAGCCTACTAGCGGGAGGTAAAGAGACCCAGTACTTC. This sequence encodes CASSLLAGGKETQYF.

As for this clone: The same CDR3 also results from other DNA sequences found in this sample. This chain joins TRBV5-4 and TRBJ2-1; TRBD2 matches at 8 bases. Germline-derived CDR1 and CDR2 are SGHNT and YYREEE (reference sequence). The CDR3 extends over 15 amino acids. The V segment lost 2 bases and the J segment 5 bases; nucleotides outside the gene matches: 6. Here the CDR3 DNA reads TGTGCCAGCAGCTTAGGACTAGCAGGGAACAATGAGCAGTTCTTC. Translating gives CASSLGLAGNNEQFF.

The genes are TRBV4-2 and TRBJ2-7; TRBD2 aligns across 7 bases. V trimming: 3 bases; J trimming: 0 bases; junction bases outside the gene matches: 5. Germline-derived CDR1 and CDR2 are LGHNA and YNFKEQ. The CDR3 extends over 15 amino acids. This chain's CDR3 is CASSHSAGSSYEQYF. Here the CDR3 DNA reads TGTGCCAGCAGCCATTCAGCGGGAAGCTCCTACGAGCAGTACTTC.

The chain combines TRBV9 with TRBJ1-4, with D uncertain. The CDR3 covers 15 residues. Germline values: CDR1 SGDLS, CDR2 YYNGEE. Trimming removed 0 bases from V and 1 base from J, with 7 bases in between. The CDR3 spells CASSVGAGTNEKLFF. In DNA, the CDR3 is TGTGCCAGCAGCGTAGGGGCAGGAACTAATGAAAAACTGTTTTTT. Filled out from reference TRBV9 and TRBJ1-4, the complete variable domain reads DSGVTQTPKHLITATGQRVTLRCSPRSGDLSVYWYQQSLDQGLQFLIQYYNGEERAKGNILERFSAQQFPDLHSELNLSSLELGDSALYFCASSVGAGTNEKLFFGSGTQLSVL.

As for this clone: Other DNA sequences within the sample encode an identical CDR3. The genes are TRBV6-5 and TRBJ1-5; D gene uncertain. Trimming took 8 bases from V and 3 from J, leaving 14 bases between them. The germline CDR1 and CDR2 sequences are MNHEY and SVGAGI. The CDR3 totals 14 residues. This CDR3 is CASRGGGYNQPQHF. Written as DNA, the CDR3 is TGTGCCAGCCGAGGAGGCGGGTACAATCAGCCCCAGCATTTT.

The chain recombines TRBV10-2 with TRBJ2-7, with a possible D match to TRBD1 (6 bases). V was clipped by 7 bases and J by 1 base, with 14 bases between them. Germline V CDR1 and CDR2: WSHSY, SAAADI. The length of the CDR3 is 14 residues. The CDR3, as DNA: TGCGCCAGCACAGGGGTTTTGAATTCCTACGAGCAGTACTTC. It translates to CASTGVLNSYEQYF.

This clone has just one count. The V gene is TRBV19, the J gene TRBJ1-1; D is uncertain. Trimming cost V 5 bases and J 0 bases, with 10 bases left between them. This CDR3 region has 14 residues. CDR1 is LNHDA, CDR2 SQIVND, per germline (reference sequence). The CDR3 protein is CASSVGRVNTEAFF. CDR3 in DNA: TGTGCCAGTAGTGTCGGGAGGGTGAACACTGAAGCTTTCTTT.

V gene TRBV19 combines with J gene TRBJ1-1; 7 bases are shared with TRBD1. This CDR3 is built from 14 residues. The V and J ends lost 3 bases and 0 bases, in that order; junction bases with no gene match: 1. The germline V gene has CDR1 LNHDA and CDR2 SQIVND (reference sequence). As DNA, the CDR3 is TGTGCCAGTAGTATCCAGGGGGTGAACACTGAAGCTTTCTTT. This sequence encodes CASSIQGVNTEAFF.

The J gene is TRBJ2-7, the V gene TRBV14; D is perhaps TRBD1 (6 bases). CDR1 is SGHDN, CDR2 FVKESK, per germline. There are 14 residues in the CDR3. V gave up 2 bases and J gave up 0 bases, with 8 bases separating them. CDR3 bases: TGTGCCAGCAGCCAAAACAGGGTCTCCTACGAGCAGTACTTC. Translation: CASSQNRVSYEQYF.

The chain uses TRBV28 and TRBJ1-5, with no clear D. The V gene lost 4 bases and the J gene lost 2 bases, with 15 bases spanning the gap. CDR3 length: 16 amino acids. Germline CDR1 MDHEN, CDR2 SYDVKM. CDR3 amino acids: CASSSSSWAGNQPQHF. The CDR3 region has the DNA TGTGCCAGCAGTTCTTCCTCGTGGGCTGGCAATCAGCCCCAGCATTTT.

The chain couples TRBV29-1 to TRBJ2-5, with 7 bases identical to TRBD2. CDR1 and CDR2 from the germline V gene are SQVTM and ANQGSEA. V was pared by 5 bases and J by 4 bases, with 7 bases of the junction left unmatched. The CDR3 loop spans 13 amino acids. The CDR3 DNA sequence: TGCAGCGTTAAATGGGCGGGAGTAGAGACCCAGTACTTC. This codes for CSVKWAGVETQYF.

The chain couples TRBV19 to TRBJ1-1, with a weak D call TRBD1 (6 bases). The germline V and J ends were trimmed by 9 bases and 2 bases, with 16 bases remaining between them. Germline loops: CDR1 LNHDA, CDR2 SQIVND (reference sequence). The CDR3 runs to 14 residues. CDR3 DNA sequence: TGTGCCAGCAGATCCGACAGGATCAACACTGAAGCTTTCTTT. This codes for CASRSDRINTEAFF.

As DNA, the CDR3 is TGTGCCAGCAGCTCGTCCGGGACAGGCAGTTCGTCCGCCGGCTACACCTTC. Amino acids: CASSSSGTGSSSAGYTF. J is TRBJ1-2 and V is TRBV7-3, with 8 bases identical to TRBD1. V shed 4 bases and J 8 bases; nucleotides not matched to a gene: 18. The V gene's germline CDR1 is SGHTA and CDR2 FQGTGA. The CDR3 is 17 amino acids.

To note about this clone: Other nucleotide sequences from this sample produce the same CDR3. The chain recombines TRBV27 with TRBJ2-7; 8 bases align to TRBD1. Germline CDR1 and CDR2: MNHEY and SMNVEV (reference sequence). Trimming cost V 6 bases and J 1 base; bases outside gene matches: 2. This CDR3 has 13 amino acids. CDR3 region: CASRGQGSYEQYF. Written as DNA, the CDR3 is TGTGCCAGCAGAGGACAGGGTTCCTACGAGCAGTACTTC.

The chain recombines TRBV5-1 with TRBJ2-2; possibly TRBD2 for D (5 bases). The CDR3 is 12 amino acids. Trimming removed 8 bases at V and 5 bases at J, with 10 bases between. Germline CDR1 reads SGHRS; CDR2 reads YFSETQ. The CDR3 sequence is CASFGVTGELFF. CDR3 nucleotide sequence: TGCGCCAGTTTCGGGGTAACCGGGGAGCTGTTTTTT.

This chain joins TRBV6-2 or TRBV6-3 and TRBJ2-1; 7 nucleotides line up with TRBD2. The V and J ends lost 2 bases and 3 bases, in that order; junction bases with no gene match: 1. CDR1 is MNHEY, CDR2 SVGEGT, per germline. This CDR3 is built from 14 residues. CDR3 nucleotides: TGTGCCAGCAGTTACGGGGGGGTCTACAATGAGCAGTTCTTC. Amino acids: CASSYGGVYNEQFF.

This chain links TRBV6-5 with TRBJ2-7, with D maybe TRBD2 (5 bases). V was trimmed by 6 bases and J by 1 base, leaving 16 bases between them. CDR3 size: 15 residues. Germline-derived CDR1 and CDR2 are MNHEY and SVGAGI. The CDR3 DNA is TGTGCCAGCAGGGGTGGAACGGGGAGTTCCTACGAGCAGTACTTC. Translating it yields CASRGGTGSSYEQYF.

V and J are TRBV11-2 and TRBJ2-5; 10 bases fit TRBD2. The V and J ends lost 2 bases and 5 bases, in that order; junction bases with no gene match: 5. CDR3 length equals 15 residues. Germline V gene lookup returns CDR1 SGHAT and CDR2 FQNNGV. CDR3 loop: CASSLKREGLETQYF. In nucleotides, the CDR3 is TGTGCCAGCAGCTTAAAGCGGGAGGGCCTCGAGACCCAGTACTTC.

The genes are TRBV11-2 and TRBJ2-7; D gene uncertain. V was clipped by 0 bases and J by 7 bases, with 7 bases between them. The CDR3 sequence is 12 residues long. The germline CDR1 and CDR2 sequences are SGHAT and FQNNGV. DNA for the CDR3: TGTGCCAGCAGCTTAGATTTCGGGGAGCAGTACTTC. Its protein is CASSLDFGEQYF.

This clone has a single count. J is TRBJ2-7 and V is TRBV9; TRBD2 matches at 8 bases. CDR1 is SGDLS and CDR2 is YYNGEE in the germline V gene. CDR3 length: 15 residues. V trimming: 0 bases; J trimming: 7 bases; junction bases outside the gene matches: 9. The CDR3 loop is CASSVGPAGVREQYF. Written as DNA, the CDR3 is TGTGCCAGCAGCGTAGGTCCAGCGGGAGTCCGAGAGCAGTACTTC.